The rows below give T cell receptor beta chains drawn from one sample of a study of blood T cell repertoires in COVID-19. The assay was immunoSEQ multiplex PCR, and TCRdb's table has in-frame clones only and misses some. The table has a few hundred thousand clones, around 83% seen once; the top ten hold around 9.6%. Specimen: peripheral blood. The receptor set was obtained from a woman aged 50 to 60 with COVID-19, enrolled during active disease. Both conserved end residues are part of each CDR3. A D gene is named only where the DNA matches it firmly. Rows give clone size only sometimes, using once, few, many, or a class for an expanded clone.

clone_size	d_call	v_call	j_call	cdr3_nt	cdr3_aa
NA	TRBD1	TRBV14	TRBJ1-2	TGTGCCAGCAGCCCGACAGGGGCGGGCGGCTACACCTTC	CASSPTGAGGYTF
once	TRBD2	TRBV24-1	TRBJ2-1	TGTGCCACCAGTGAGTCGACTAGCGGGGGGGCTAAGAATGAGCAGTTCTTC	CATSESTSGGAKNEQFF
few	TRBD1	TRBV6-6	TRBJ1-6	TGTGCCAGCCTCTGGGGGCAGGGGGCAGGGTCACCCCTCCACTTT	CASLWGQGAGSPLHF
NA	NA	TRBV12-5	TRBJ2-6	TGTGCTAGTGGTTTGGCTGGGGGCGCTGGGGCCAACGTCCTGACTTTC	CASGLAGGAGANVLTF
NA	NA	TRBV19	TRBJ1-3	TGTGCCAGTAGTGCGCGGGGGACTGGAAACACCATATATTTT	CASSARGTGNTIYF
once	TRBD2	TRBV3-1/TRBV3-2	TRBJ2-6	TGTGCCAGCAGCCAAACCCCCGCGACTAGCCGGGTTGGGAGGGCCAACGTCCTGACTTTC	CASSQTPATSRVGRANVLTF
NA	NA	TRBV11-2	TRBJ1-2	TGTGCCAGCAGCTTAGACAGTGGACAGAACTATGGCTACACCTTC	CASSLDSGQNYGYTF
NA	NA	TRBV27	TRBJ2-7	TGTGCCAGCAGTCCGGATTTCCGCGGGCAGTACTTC	CASSPDFRGQYF
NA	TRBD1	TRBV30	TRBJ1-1	TGTGCCTGGAGTTTTTTAGGGACAGGGTTGGGTGAAGCTTTCTTT	CAWSFLGTGLGEAFF
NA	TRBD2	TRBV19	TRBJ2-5	TGTGCCAGTAGTGCCCGACTAGCGGGGGGGGAGACCCAGTACTTC	CASSARLAGGETQYF
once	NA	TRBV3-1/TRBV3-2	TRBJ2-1	TGTGCCAGCAGCCAACGCGCCTCCCTTCTTGCAGACATCTACAATGAGCAGTTCTTC	CASSQRASLLADIYNEQFF
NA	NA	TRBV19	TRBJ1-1	TGTGCCAGTAGTGTGCGACAGCTCCCTGAAGCTTTCTTT	CASSVRQLPEAFF
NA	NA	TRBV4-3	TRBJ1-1	TGCGCCAGCAGCCAAGATCGACGGGGGAACACTGAAGCTTTCTTT	CASSQDRRGNTEAFF
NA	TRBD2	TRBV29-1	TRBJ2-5	TGCAGCGTTGAAGGGTTGGGGGGGTCCCAGTACTTC	CSVEGLGGSQYF
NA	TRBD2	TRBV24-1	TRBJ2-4	TGTGCCACCAGTGATGCAACTAGCGGGGATAAAAACATTCAGTACTTC	CATSDATSGDKNIQYF
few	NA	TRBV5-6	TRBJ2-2	TGTGCCAGCAGCCCGTACCTTGGGGGCTCCACCGGGGAGCTGTTTTTT	CASSPYLGGSTGELFF
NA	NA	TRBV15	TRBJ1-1	TGTGCCACCAGCAGAGATCGGGGGAGTGAAGCTTTCTTT	CATSRDRGSEAFF
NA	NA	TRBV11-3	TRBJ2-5	TGTGCCAGCAGCTTAGGGACGGGGGAGACCCAGTACTTC	CASSLGTGETQYF
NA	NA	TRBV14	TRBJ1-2	TGTGCCAGCAGCCCGTCAGGGGATCCCTATGGCTACACCTTC	CASSPSGDPYGYTF
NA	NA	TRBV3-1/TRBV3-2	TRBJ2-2	TGTGCCAGCAGCATACCAGGCTTCGCGAACACCGGGGAGCTGTTTTTT	CASSIPGFANTGELFF
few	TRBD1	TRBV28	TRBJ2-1	TGTGCCAGCAGTCCCCCGGGACAGGGATATAGGATCCTCCCGGGAAATGAGCAGTTCTTC	CASSPPGQGYRILPGNEQFF
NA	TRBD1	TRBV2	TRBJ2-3	TGTGCCAGCAGTCTGGACAGGACAGATACGCAGTATTTT	CASSLDRTDTQYF
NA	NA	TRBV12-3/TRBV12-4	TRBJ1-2	TGTGCCAGCAGTTTGCCCGGACAGAAGGGCTACACCTTC	CASSLPGQKGYTF
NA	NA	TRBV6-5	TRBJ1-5	TGTGCCAGCAGCCCGGGACTAACGAGCAATCAGCCCCAGCATTTT	CASSPGLTSNQPQHF
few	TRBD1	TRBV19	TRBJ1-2	TGTGCCAGTAGTATTAGGGGACAGGTCAACTATGGCTACACCTTC	CASSIRGQVNYGYTF
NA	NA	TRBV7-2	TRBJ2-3	TGTGCCAGCAGCTTAGTGTCCAATACGCAGTATTTT	CASSLVSNTQYF
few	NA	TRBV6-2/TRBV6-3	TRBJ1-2	TGTGCCAGCAGTTGGGGCGGGGAGAGCTACACCTTC	CASSWGGESYTF
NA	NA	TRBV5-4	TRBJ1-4	TGTGCCAGCAGCCTGGCTGCGGGTGAAAAACTGTTTTTT	CASSLAAGEKLFF
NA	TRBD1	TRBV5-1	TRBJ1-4	TGCGCCAGCAGCTGGACAGGGCGTGATGAAAAACTGTTTTTT	CASSWTGRDEKLFF
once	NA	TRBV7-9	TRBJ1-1	TGTGCCAGCAGCCCCGGGGGGGCAGTGAACACTGAAGCTTTCTTT	CASSPGGAVNTEAFF
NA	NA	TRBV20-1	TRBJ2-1	TGCAGTGCGAGTAGACTCCTCGGTGAGCAGTTCTTC	CSASRLLGEQFF
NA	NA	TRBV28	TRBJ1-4	TGTGCCAGCAGTTTGAACCAGGGTGGTAATGAAAAACTGTTTTTT	CASSLNQGGNEKLFF
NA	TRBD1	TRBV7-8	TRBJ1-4	TGTGCCAGCAGCTTAGAGGTCGGAGGGACAGGCGATGAAAAACTGTTTTTT	CASSLEVGGTGDEKLFF
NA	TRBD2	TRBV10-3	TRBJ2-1	TGTGCCATCAGCCCAGGGACTAGCGGGTACAATGAGCAGTTCTTC	CAISPGTSGYNEQFF
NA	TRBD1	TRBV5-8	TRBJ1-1	TGTGCCAGCAGAACCACAGGGGGTGGTACTGAAGCTTTCTTT	CASRTTGGGTEAFF
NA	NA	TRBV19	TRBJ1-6	TGTGCCAGTAGTATCCGGGGGGAGAATTCACCCCTCCACTTT	CASSIRGENSPLHF
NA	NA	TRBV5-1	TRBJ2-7	TGCGCCAGCAGCTTGGCGGGGAATGAGCAGTACTTC	CASSLAGNEQYF
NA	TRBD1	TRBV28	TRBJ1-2	TGTGCCAGCAGGGAACAGGGGGTTGGTGGCTACACCTTC	CASREQGVGGYTF
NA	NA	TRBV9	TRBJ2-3	TGTGCCAGCAGCGTAGGAGGAAGGGGTCGCACAGATACGCAGTATTTT	CASSVGGRGRTDTQYF
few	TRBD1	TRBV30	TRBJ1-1	TGTGCCTGGAGCCATGGGGACAGTAAAGCTTTCTTT	CAWSHGDSKAFF
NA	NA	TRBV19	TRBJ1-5	TGTGCCAGTACCCTAGGCAATCAGCCCCAGCATTTT	CASTLGNQPQHF
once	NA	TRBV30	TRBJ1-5	TGTGCCTGGAGTGCAAGCTATAGCAATCAGCCCCAGCATTTT	CAWSASYSNQPQHF
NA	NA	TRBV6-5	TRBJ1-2	TGTGCCACCTCCTGGGGAGGGTCCCCTAACTATGGCTACACCTTC	CATSWGGSPNYGYTF
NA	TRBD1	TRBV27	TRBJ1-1	TGTGCCAGCAGGTACCAGGGGGCGACCACTGAAGCTTTCTTT	CASRYQGATTEAFF
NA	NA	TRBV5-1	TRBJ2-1	TGCGCCAGCAGCTTGGAAGGGGCTACAGCGAATGAGCAGTTCTTC	CASSLEGATANEQFF
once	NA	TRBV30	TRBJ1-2	TGTGCCTGGAGTGTCCAGGGGCACGGCTACACCTTC	CAWSVQGHGYTF
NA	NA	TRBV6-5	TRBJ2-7	TGTGCCGCGGGCCGCTACGAGCAGTACTTC	CAAGRYEQYF
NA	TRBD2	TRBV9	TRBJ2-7	TGTGCCAGCAGCGCCGTTCACGGGACTAGCGGGAACTACGAGCAGTACTTC	CASSAVHGTSGNYEQYF
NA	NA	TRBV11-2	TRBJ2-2	TGTGCCAGCAGCCCCCTCTCTCTGACCGGGGAGCTGTTTTTT	CASSPLSLTGELFF
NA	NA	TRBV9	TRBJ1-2	TGTGCCAGCAGCGTAGGGTGGAGGCGGGACTCAATTAACTATGGCTACACCTTC	CASSVGWRRDSINYGYTF
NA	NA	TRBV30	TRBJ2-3	TGTGCCTGGAGTTTAGGTACCGGAGGCCACACAGATACGCAGTATTTT	CAWSLGTGGHTDTQYF
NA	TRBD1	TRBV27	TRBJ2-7	TGTGCCAGCAGTTCGACAGGGGGCGCTTACGAGCAGTACTTC	CASSSTGGAYEQYF
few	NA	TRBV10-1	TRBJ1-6	TGCGCCAGCAGTAAACAGGGACGGTCACCCCTCCACTTT	CASSKQGRSPLHF
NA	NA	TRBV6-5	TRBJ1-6	TGTGCCAGCAGTTTTCAGGGGAGCTCCTATAATTCACCCCTCCACTTT	CASSFQGSSYNSPLHF
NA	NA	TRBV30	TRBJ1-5	TGTGCCTGGAGTGTACACGGTACAGGCGGACAGCCCCAGCATTTT	CAWSVHGTGGQPQHF
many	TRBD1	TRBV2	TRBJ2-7	TGTGCCAGCAGTCGCACAGGGGGCTCGGTCCACTACGAGCAGTACTTC	CASSRTGGSVHYEQYF
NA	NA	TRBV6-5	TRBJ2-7	TGTGCCAGCAGTCACGGGACTTCATACGAGCAGTACTTC	CASSHGTSYEQYF
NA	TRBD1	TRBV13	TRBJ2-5	TGTGCCAGCAGTGCCTCCGGGACAGATGGGAAAGAGACCCAGTACTTC	CASSASGTDGKETQYF
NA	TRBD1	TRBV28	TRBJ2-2	TGTGCCAGCAGTTTGGGGGGACAGGGATACACCGGGGAGCTGTTTTTT	CASSLGGQGYTGELFF